This T cell receptor beta chain was sequenced in a study of blood T cell repertoires in COVID-19. Study context: T cells, B-cell-depleted T cells, or PBMCs provided the cDNA or gDNA that served as material.

This clone was seen a handful of times. The study drew participants aged about 18 to 89 years from approximately 23 US areas. In the original analysis: Amplified reference gene primers provided the basis for estimating nucleated cell counts. Assay used: immunoSEQ multiplex PCR; TCRdb lists only in-frame clones, some missing. V and J calls and clone size come straight from that table; D and trimming were deduced from the DNA. This table holds approximately 450,000 clones, approximately 90% found once. Germline V gene sequence: CDR1 SGHTA, CDR2 FQGNSA. The CDR3 runs 15 residues. J lost 6 bases, V lost 0 bases, and 3 bases had no gene match.

This clonotype was sampled from a man between 25 and 39 years old who had recovered from COVID-19. Sequenced material: PBMCs or T cells enriched from blood (not recorded which). The chain couples TRBV7-2 to TRBJ2-2; TRBD2 matches 8 bases. The CDR3 sequence: CASSLARGVSGELFF. The DNA for the CDR3 is TGTGCCAGCAGCTTAGCGCGGGGGGTTTCCGGGGAGCTGTTTTTT.